Listed here are 19 T cell receptor beta chains from one sample, sequenced in a study of blood T cell repertoires in COVID-19. The method was immunoSEQ multiplex PCR; TCRdb's version includes in-frame clones alone and lacks a portion of them. Found here are tens of thousands of clones, approximately 78% of them singletons; the top ten hold approximately 7.3%. Sequencing was performed on peripheral blood. The source of these receptors is a human donor in a cohort sampled during active COVID-19.

The V and J genes are TRBV12-3 or TRBV12-4 and TRBJ1-6; TRBD1 matches 11 bases. The CDR3 consists of 13 residues. V lost 11 bases and J lost 10; bases outside the gene matches: 7. The CDR3 here is CAAGTGGESPLHF. The CDR3 DNA sequence: TGTGCCGCCGGGACAGGGGGTGAATCACCCCTCCACTTT.

This clone turned up a few times. This chain uses TRBV9 with TRBJ2-6; D is undetermined. The CDR3 sequence is 19 residues long. V dropped 3 bases and J dropped 0 bases, with 19 bases sitting between them. The germline V gene encodes CDR1 SGDLS and CDR2 YYNGEE. The CDR3 DNA sequence: TGTGCCAGCAGCGGTAGAATAGAAGGAGATTTCTCTGGGGCCAACGTCCTGACTTTC. It codes for CASSGRIEGDFSGANVLTF.

The J gene is TRBJ1-2, the V gene TRBV28, with 9 bases aligning to TRBD1. This CDR3 is built from 14 residues. With V trimmed by 6 bases and J by 7 bases, 9 bases remained unmatched. CDR1 and CDR2 (germline): MDHEN, SYDVKM. The CDR3 DNA follows: TGTGCCAGCAGCCCGGGGACAGGGAATTCTGGCTACACCTTC. Protein sequence: CASSPGTGNSGYTF.

The J gene is TRBJ1-6, the V gene TRBV27; no clear D. Germline-derived CDR1 and CDR2 are MNHEY and SMNVEV (reference sequence). CDR3 size: 16 residues. Trimming removed 6 bases at V and 2 bases at J, with 14 bases between. CDR3 sequence: CASRSRGIPYNSPLHF. The CDR3 region has the DNA TGTGCCAGCAGGTCCAGAGGGATCCCCTATAATTCACCCCTCCACTTT.

J is TRBJ1-2 and V is TRBV7-2, with 8 bases lining up with TRBD1. The trim removed 1 base at V and 6 bases at J, leaving 4 bases unmatched. Germline loops: CDR1 SGHTA, CDR2 FQGNSA. CDR3 size: 14 residues. This CDR3 reads CASSLERQGNGYTF. For the CDR3, the DNA is TGTGCCAGCAGCTTAGAGAGACAGGGGAATGGCTACACCTTC.

The chain is built from TRBV9 and TRBJ1-3, with D perhaps matching TRBD1 (5 bases). Germline assignment: CDR1 SGDLS and CDR2 YYNGEE. Deletions cut 0 bases from V and 0 bases from J, with 13 bases between. The CDR3 totals 17 residues. The CDR3 nucleotides are TGTGCCAGCAGCGTAGGAGGAGGGGCCTTCTCTGGAAACACCATATATTTT. It is translated as CASSVGGGAFSGNTIYF.

This chain connects TRBV18 to TRBJ1-5, with 7 bases matching TRBD1. The CDR3 sequence is 16 residues long. Trimming took 5 bases from V and 2 from J; bases not matched to a gene: 9. Germline V gives CDR1 KGHSH, CDR2 LQKENI. CDR3 nucleotides: TGTGCCAGCTCAATCGGGACAGACGTTGGCAATCAGCCCCAGCATTTT. This encodes CASSIGTDVGNQPQHF. Combining the CDR3 with reference TRBV18 and TRBJ1-5 gives the whole variable domain NAGVMQNPRHLVRRRGQEARLRCSPMKGHSHVYWYRQLPEEGLKFMVYLQKENIIDESGMPKERFSAEFPKEGPSILRIQQVVRGDSAAYFCASSIGTDVGNQPQHFGDGTRLSIL.

The chain links TRBV6-2 or TRBV6-3 to TRBJ2-3, with no clear D. Trimming took off 0 bases at V and 6 bases at J, with 7 bases between the two ends. This CDR3 has 13 residues. Germline assignment: CDR1 MNHEY and CDR2 SVGEGT. The CDR3 DNA reads TGTGCCAGCAGTTACTCGAACTCGGATACGCAGTATTTT. Translation gives CASSYSNSDTQYF.

The chain is built from TRBV4-3 and TRBJ2-7; the match to TRBD1 covers 10 bases. J was trimmed by 3 bases and V by 2 bases; bases with no gene match: 4. CDR3 length equals 15 residues. Germline lookup yields CDR1 LGHNA and CDR2 YSLEER. As DNA, the CDR3 is TGCGCCAGCAGCCAACGACAGGGGGCTATCTACGAGCAGTACTTC. The encoded protein is CASSQRQGAIYEQYF.

This clone was counted a few times. The chain combines TRBV27 with TRBJ2-5, with 15 positions matching TRBD2. This CDR3 is 15 amino acids long. Trimming took 6 bases from V and 6 from J; bases not matched to a gene: 5. Germline loops: CDR1 MNHEY, CDR2 SMNVEV (reference sequence). CDR3 sequence: CASRGLAGGSQTQYF. The CDR3, as DNA: TGTGCCAGCAGGGGACTAGCGGGGGGTTCGCAGACCCAGTACTTC.

J is TRBJ1-1 and V is TRBV15; unclear D gene. Germline-derived CDR1 and CDR2 are LNHNV and YYDKDF (reference sequence). V dropped 0 bases and J dropped 4 bases, with 9 bases sitting between them. There are 14 residues in the CDR3. The CDR3 bases are TGTGCCACCAGCAGAGATGTCCGGAGCACTGAAGCTTTCTTT. As protein: CATSRDVRSTEAFF.

The V and J genes are TRBV5-4 and TRBJ1-3; 9 nucleotides match TRBD1. Unmatched junction bases numbered 8, after V lost 6 bases and J lost 1 base. CDR1 and CDR2 from the germline V gene are SGHNT and YYREEE (reference sequence). The CDR3 sequence is 16 residues long. CDR3 nucleotide sequence: TGTGCCAGCAACACAGGGGGCGCGGGTTCTGGAAACACCATATATTTT. Protein: CASNTGGAGSGNTIYF.

The V gene is TRBV20-1, the J gene TRBJ1-1; TRBD1 is a possible D gene (5 bases). Trimming pared 3 bases from V and 1 base from J, leaving 9 bases between. Germline-derived CDR1 and CDR2 are DFQATT and SNEGSKA (reference sequence). This CDR3 region has 13 residues. The CDR3 nucleotides are TGCAGTGCTAGTGAAAGGGGGAACACTGAAGCTTTCTTT. Translating gives CSASERGNTEAFF.

The chain has TRBV4-2 and TRBJ1-6; D is uncertain. The CDR3 loop spans 17 amino acids. Germline CDR1 reads LGHNA; CDR2 reads YNFKEQ. The germline V and J ends were trimmed by 0 bases and 4 bases, with 13 bases remaining between them. CDR3 nucleotides: TGTGCCAGCAGCCAAGACCCCCTAGCAGGTTATAATTCACCCCTCCACTTT. Amino acid sequence: CASSQDPLAGYNSPLHF.

The V and J genes are TRBV2 and TRBJ2-7; D possibly corresponds to TRBD2 (6 bases). V lost 7 bases, J lost 4 bases, and 14 bases lay in between. The CDR3 runs to 13 residues. The germline V gene has CDR1 SNHLY and CDR2 FYNNEI. Written as DNA, the CDR3 is TGTGCCAGCATTTTCCGGGGGTGGTACGAGCAGTACTTC. Residues: CASIFRGWYEQYF.

This chain uses TRBV5-4 with TRBJ2-2, with 12 bases aligning to TRBD2. Losses at the gene ends were 4 bases for V and 13 bases for J; bases not matched to a gene: 11. Germline CDR1 SGHNT, CDR2 YYREEE (reference sequence). This CDR3 is built from 15 residues. CDR3 DNA sequence: TGTGCCAGCAGCCTAACTAGCGGGGGGCCCCGGACGCTGTTTTTT. It specifies CASSLTSGGPRTLFF.

The genes are TRBV25-1 and TRBJ1-5; unclear D gene. CDR1 and CDR2 from the germline V gene are MGHDK and SYGVNS. The V gene lost 3 bases and the J gene lost 6 bases, with 12 bases spanning the gap. The CDR3 loop spans 14 amino acids. This CDR3 reads CASSESGVAQPQHF. The DNA for the CDR3 is TGTGCCAGCAGTGAGAGCGGGGTGGCTCAGCCCCAGCATTTT.

The chain carries TRBV19 and TRBJ2-7, with D possibly matching TRBD1 (5 bases). Per germline, CDR1 LNHDA and CDR2 SQIVND (reference sequence). V lost 5 bases and J lost 2, with 10 bases in between. This CDR3 contains 13 residues. Written as DNA, the CDR3 is TGTGCCAGTAGTCAGGGAACTACCTACGAGCAGTACTTC. Amino acids: CASSQGTTYEQYF.

This chain joins TRBV30 and TRBJ1-3, with TRBD1 matching over 8 bases. In germline, CDR1 is GTSNPN, CDR2 SVGIG (reference sequence). The CDR3 spans 14 residues. V lost 2 bases and J lost 4; bases outside the gene matches: 4. The DNA for the CDR3 is TGTGCCTGGAGTAACCGGGACAGGGGAAACACCATATATTTT. Residues: CAWSNRDRGNTIYF.